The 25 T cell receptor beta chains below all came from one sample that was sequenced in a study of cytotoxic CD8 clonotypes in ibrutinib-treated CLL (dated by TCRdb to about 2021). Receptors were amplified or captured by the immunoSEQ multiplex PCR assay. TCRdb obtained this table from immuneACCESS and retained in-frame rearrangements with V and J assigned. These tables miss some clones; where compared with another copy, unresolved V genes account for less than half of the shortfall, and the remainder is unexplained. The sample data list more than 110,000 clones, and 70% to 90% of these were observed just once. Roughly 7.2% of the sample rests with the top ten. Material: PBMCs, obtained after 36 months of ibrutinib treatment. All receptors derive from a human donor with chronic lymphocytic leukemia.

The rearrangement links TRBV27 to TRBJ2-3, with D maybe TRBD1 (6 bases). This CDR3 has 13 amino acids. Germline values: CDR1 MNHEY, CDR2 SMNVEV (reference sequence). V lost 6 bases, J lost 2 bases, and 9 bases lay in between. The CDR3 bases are TGTGCCAGCAGAGACAGGCCCACAGATACGCAGTATTTT. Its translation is CASRDRPTDTQYF.

The CDR3 here is CASSQAGSSGNTIYF. CDR3 nucleotides: TGCGCCAGCAGCCAAGCCGGGTCCTCCGGAAACACCATATATTTT. The chain carries TRBV4-1 and TRBJ1-3; D ambiguous. Germline V gene data show CDR1 as MGHRA and CDR2 as YSYEKL. This CDR3 comprises 15 residues. Deletions cut 1 base from V and 4 bases from J, with 11 bases between.

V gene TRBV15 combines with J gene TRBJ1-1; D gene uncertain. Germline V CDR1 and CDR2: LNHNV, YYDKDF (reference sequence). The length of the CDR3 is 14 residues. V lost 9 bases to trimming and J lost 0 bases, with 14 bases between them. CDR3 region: CATEASRMNTEAFF. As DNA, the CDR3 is TGTGCCACGGAGGCTAGCCGTATGAACACTGAAGCTTTCTTT.

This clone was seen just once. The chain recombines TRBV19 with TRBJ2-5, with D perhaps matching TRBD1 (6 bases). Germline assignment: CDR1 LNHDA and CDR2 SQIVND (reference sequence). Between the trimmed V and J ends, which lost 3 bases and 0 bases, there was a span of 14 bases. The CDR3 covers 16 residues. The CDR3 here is CASSIRDKWYQETQYF. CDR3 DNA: TGTGCCAGTAGTATCCGGGACAAATGGTACCAAGAGACCCAGTACTTC. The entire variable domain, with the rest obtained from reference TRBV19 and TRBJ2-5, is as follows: DGGITQSPKYLFRKEGQNVTLSCEQNLNHDAMYWYRQDPGQGLRLIYYSQIVNDFQKGDIAEGYSVSREKKESFPLTVTSAQKNPTAFYLCASSIRDKWYQETQYFGPGTRLLVL.

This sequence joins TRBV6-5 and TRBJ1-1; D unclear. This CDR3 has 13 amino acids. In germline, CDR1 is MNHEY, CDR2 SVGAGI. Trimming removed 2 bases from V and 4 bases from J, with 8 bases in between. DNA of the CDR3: TGTGCCAGCAGTTACGGGGTGGGCACTGAAGCTTTCTTT. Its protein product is CASSYGVGTEAFF.

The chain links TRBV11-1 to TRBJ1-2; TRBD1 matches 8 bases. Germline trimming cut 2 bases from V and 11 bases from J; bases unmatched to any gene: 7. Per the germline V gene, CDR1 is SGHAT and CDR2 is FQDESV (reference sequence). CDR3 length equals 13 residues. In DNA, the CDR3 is TGTGCCAGCAGCTTATCTGACAGGGGCGGTTACACCTTC. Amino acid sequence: CASSLSDRGGYTF.

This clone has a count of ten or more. The CDR3 is CASSSEAKTQYF. CDR3 sequence (DNA): TGTGCCAGCAGCTCCGAGGCGAAGACCCAGTACTTC. The V gene is TRBV11-2, the J gene TRBJ2-5; D remains ambiguous. The CDR3 contains 12 residues. V was trimmed by 4 bases and J by 6 bases, leaving 9 bases between them. Germline CDR1 SGHAT, CDR2 FQNNGV.

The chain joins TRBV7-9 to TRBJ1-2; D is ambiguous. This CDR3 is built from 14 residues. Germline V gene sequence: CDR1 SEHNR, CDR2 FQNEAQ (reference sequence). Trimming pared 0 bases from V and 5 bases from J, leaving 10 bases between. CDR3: CASSLARYGYGYTF. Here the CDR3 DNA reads TGTGCCAGCAGCTTAGCGCGATACGGGTATGGCTACACCTTC.

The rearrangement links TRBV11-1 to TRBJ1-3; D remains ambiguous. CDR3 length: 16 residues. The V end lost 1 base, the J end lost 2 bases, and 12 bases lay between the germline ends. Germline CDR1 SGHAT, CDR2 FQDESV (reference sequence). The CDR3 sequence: CASSLGPPGTGNTIYF. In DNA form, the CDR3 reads TGTGCCAGCAGCTTAGGACCGCCGGGGACTGGAAACACCATATATTTT.

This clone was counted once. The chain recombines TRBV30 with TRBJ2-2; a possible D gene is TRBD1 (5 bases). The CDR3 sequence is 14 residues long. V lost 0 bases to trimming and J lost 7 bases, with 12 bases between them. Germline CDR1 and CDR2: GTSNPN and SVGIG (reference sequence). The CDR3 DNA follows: TGTGCCTGGAGTGTAGGCAGGGCCTACGGGGAGCTGTTTTTT. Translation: CAWSVGRAYGELFF.

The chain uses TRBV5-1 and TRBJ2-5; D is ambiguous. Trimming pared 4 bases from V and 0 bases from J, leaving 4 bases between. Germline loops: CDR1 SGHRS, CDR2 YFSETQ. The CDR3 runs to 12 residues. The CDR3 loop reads CASSVHQETQYF. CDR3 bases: TGCGCCAGCAGCGTGCACCAAGAGACCCAGTACTTC. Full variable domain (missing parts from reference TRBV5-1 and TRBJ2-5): KAGVTQTPRYLIKTRGQQVTLSCSPISGHRSVSWYQQTPGQGLQFLFEYFSETQRNKGNFPGRFSGRQFSNSRSEMNVSTLELGDSALYLCASSVHQETQYFGPGTRLLVL.

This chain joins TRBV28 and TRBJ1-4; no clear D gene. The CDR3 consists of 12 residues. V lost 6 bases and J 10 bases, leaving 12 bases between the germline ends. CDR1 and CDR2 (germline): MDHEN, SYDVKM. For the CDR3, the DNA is TGTGCCAGCAGCTCCGGCTCGCTAAAACTGTTTTTT. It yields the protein CASSSGSLKLFF.

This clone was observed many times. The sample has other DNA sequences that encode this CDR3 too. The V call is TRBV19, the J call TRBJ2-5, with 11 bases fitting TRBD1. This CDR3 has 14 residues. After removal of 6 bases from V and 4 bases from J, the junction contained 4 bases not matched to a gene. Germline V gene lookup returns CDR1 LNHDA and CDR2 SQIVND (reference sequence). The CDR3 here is CASRRTGGRETQYF. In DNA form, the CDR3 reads TGTGCCAGTAGACGGACAGGGGGCCGAGAGACCCAGTACTTC.

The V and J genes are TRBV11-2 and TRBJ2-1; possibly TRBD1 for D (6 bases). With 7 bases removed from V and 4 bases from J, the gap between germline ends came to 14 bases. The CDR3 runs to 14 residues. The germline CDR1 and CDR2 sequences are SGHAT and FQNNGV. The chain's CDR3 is CASTNRGQYNEQFF. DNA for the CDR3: TGTGCCAGCACCAATCGAGGACAGTACAATGAGCAGTTCTTC.

CDR3 protein: CATQTSGGADTQYF. The CDR3 DNA reads TGTGCCACCCAGACTAGCGGCGGCGCAGATACGCAGTATTTT. The J gene is TRBJ2-3, the V gene TRBV6-6; 9 bases line up with TRBD2. The length of the CDR3 is 14 residues. Germline V gives CDR1 MNHNY, CDR2 SVGAGI (reference sequence). The V gene end was trimmed by 10 bases and the J gene end by 4 bases; junction bases not matched to a gene: 9.

In DNA form, the CDR3 reads TGCAGTGCTAGCCGGGAAGGCTACACCTTC. Translated, it gives CSASREGYTF. The V gene is TRBV20-1, the J gene TRBJ1-2; D is unresolved. Between the trimmed V and J ends, which lost 3 bases and 8 bases, there was a span of 7 bases. Germline CDR1 and CDR2: DFQATT and SNEGSKA (reference sequence). CDR3 length: 10 amino acids.

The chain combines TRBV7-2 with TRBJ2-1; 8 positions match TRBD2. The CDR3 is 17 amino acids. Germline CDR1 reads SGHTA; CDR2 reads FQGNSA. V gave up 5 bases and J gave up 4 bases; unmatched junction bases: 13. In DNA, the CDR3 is TGTGCCAGCAGCCCCCGTATGACTAGCGCCGGATACAATGAGCAGTTCTTC. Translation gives CASSPRMTSAGYNEQFF.

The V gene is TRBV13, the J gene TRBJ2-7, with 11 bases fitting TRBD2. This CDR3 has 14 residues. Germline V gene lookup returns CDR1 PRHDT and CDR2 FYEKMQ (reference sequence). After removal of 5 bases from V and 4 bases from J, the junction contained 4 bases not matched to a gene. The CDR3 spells CASSPGLAVYEQYF. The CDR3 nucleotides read TGTGCCAGCAGCCCGGGACTAGCGGTGTACGAGCAGTACTTC.

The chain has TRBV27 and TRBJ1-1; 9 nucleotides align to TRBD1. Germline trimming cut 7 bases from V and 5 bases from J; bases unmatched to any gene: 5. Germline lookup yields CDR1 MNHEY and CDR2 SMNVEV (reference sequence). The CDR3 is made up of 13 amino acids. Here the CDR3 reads CASKDRGWTEAFF. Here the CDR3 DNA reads TGTGCCAGCAAGGACAGGGGTTGGACTGAAGCTTTCTTT.

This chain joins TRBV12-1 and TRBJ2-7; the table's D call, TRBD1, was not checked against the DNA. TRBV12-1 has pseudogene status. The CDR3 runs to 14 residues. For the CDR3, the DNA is TGTGCCAGCAGCTTTGACCACAGGGACCACGAGCAGTACTTC. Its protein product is CASSFDHRDHEQYF.

The CDR3 bases are TGCGCCAGCGGTCAGGACGGAAACTATGGCTACACCTTC. Its protein is CASGQDGNYGYTF. The rearrangement uses TRBV5-1 and TRBJ1-2; no definite D call. The CDR3 is 13 residues long. Germline CDR1 and CDR2: SGHRS and YFSETQ. V was shortened by 7 bases and J by 2 bases, with 12 bases between the two germline ends. The full variable domain, rest sourced from reference TRBV5-1 and TRBJ1-2, is KAGVTQTPRYLIKTRGQQVTLSCSPISGHRSVSWYQQTPGQGLQFLFEYFSETQRNKGNFPGRFSGRQFSNSRSEMNVSTLELGDSALYLCASGQDGNYGYTFGSGTRLTVV.

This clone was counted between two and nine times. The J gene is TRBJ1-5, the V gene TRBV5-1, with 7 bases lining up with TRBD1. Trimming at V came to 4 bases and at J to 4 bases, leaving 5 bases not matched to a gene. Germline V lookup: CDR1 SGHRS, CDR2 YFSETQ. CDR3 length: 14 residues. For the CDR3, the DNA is TGCGCCAGCAGCCAGACAGGGCTTAATCAGCCCCAGCATTTT. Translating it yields CASSQTGLNQPQHF.

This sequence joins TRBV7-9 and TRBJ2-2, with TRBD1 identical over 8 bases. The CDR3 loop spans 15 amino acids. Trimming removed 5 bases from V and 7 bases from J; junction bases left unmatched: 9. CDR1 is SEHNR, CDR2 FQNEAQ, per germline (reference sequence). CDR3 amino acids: CASSPPQGAGGELFF. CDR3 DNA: TGTGCCAGCAGCCCGCCCCAGGGGGCGGGCGGGGAGCTGTTTTTT.

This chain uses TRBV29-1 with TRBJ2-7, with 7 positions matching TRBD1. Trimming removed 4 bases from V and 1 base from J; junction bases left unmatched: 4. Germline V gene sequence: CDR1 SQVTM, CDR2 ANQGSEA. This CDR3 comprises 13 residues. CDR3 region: CSVVGGASYEQYF. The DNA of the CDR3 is TGCAGCGTTGTAGGGGGCGCGTCCTACGAGCAGTACTTC.

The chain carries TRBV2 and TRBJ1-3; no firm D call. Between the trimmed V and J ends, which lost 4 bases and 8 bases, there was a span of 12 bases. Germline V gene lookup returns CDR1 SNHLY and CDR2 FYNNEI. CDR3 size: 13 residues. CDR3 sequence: CASSVGPGDTIYF. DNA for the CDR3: TGTGCCAGCAGTGTAGGCCCAGGCGACACCATATATTTT. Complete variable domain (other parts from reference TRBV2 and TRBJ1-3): EPEVTQTPSHQVTQMGQEVILRCVPISNHLYFYWYRQILGQKVEFLVSFYNNEISEKSEIFDDQFSVERPDGSNFTLKIRSTKLEDSAMYFCASSVGPGDTIYFGEGSWLTVV.